This T cell receptor beta chain stems from a study of T cells in Graves' hyperthyroidism and ophthalmopathy. This clonotype showed up just once. Template material for amplifying TCR beta CDR3 regions consisted of RNA transcripts. The HTBI primer set served for first-round RT-PCR of the TCR CDR3. TCRdb called the multiplex PCR reads again in MiXCR, with one record for every CDR3 protein. The sample yields about 350,000 distinct CDR3 sequences, about 18% seen once. This receptor was taken from a woman aged 18-35 years with Graves' hyperthyroidism. The sample was blood.

As DNA, the CDR3 is TGTGCCAGCTCACCGCAAGGAGGGGTCACCGGGGAGCTGTTTTTT. Translating gives CASSPQGGVTGELFF. The J gene is TRBJ2-2, the V gene TRBV18; TRBD2 is a possible D gene (6 bases). Germline V gene lookup returns CDR1 KGHSH and CDR2 LQKENI. The germline V and J ends were trimmed by 3 bases and 4 bases, with 12 bases remaining between them. There are 15 residues in the CDR3.